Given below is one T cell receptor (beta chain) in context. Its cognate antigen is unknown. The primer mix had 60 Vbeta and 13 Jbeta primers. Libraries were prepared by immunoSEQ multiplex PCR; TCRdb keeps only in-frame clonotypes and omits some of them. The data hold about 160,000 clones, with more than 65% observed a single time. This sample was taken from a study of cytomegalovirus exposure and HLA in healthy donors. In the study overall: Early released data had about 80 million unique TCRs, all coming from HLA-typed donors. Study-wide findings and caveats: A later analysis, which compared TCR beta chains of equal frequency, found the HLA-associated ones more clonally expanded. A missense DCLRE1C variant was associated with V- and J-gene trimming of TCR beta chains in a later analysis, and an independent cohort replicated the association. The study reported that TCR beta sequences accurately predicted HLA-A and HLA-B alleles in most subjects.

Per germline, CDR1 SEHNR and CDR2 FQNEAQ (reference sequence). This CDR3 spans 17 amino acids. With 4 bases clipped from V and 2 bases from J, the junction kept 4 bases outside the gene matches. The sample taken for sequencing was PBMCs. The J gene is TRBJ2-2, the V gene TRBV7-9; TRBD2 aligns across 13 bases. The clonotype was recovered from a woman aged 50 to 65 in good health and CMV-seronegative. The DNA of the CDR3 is TGTGCCAGCAGCTCCAGGACTAGCGGGGGTAACACCGGGGAGCTGTTTTTT. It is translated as CASSSRTSGGNTGELFF.